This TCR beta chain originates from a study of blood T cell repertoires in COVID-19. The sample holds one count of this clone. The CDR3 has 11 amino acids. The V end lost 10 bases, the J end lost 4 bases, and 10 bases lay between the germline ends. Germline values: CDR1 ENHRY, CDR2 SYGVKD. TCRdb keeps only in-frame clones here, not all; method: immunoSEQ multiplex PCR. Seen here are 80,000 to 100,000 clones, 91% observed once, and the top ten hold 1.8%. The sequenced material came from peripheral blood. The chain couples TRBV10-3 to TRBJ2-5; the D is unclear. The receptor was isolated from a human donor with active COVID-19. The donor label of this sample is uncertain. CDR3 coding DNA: TGTGCCACCAAACTCGGAGAGACCCAGTACTTC. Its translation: CATKLGETQYF.